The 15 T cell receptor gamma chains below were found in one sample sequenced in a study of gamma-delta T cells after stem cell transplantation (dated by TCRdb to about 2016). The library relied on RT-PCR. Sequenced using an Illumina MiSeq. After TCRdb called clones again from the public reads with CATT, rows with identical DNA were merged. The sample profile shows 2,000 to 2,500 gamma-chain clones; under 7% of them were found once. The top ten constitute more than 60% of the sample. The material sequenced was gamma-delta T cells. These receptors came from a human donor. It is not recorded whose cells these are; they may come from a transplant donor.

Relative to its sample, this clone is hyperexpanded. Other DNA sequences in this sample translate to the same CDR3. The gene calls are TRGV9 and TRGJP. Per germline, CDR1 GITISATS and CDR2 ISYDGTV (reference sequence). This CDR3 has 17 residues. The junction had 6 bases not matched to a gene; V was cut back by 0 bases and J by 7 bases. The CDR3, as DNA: TGTGCCTTGTGGGAGGTGGTAAGGGAGTTGGGCAAAAAAATCAAGGTATTT. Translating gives CALWEVVRELGKKIKVF.

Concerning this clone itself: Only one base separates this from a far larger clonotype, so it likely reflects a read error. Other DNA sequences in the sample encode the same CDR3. The CDR3 nucleotides are TGTGCCTTGTGGGAGGTGCGAGGCAATACCACTGGTTGGTTCAAGATATTT. It yields the protein CALWEVRGNTTGWFKIF. The chain has TRGV9 and TRGJP1. The J gene is absent in TCRdb and was assigned here via DNA matching to germline. CDR3 length: 17 residues. CDR1 and CDR2 from the germline V gene are GITISATS and ISYDGTV (reference sequence). The ends lost 0 bases at V and 0 bases at J; junction bases unmatched: 7.

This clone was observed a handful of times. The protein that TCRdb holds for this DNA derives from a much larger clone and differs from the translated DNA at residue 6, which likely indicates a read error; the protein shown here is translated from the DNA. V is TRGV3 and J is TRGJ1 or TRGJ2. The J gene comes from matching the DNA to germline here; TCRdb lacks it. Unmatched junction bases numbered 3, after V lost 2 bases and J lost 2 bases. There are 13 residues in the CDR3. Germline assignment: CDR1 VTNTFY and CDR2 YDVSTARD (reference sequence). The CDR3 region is CATWDMYYYKKLF. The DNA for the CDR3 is TGTGCCACCTGGGACATGTATTATTATAAGAAACTCTTT.

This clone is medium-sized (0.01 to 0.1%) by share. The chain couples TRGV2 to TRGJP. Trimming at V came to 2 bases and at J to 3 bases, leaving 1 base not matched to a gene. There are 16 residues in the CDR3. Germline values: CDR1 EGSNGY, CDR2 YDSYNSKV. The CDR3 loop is CATWDEQELGKKIKVF. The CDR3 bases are TGTGCCACCTGGGACGAGCAAGAGTTGGGCAAAAAAATCAAGGTATTT.

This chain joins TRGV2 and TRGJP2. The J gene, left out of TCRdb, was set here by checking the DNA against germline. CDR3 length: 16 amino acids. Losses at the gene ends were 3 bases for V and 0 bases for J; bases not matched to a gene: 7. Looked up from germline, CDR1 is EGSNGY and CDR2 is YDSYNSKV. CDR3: CATWDCPYSSDWIKTF. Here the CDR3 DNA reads TGTGCCACCTGGGACTGCCCATATAGTAGTGATTGGATCAAGACGTTT.

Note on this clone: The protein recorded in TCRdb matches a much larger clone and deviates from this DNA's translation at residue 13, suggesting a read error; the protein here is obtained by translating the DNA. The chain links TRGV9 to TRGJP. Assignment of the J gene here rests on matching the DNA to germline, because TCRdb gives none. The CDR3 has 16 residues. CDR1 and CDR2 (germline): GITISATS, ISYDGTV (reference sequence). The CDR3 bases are TGTGCCTTGTGGGAGGTAGGGGAGTTGGGCAAAAAAAACAAGGTATTT. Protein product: CALWEVGELGKKNKVF.

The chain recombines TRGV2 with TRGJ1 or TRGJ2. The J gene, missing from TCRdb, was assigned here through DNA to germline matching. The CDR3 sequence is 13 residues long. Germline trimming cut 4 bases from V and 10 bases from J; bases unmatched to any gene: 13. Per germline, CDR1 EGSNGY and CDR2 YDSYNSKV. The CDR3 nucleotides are TGTGCCACCTGGGAGGGTGATCATGACAAGAAACTCTTT. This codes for CATWEGDHDKKLF.

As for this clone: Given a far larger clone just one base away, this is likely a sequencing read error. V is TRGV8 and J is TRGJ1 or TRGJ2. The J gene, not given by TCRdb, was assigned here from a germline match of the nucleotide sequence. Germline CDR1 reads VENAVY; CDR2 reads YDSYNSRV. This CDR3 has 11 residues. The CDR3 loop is CATWDYYKKLF. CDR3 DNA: TGTGCAACCTGGGATTATTATAAGAAACTCTTT.

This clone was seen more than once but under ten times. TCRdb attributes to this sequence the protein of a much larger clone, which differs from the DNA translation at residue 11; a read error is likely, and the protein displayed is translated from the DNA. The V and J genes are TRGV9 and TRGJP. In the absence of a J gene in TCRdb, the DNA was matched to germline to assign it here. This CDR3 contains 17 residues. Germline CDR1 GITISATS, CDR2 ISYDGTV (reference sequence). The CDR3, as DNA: TGTGCCTTGTGGGAGGCGGAGGGGGAGTTGAGCAAAAAAATCAAGGTATTT. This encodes CALWEAEGELSKKIKVF.

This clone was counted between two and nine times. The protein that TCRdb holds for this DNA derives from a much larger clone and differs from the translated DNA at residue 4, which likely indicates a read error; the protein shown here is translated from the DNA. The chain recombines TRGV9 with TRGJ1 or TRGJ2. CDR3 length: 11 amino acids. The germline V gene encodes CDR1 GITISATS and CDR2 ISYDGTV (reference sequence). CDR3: CALLEVHRKLF. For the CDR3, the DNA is TGTGCCTTGTTGGAGGTGCATAGGAAACTCTTT.

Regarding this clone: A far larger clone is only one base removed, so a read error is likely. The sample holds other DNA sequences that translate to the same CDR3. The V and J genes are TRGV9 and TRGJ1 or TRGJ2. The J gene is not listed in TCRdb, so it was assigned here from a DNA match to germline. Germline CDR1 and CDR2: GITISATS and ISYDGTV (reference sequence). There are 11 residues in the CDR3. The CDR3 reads CALWEVHRKLF. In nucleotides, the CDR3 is TGTGCCCTGTGGGAGGTGCATAGGAAACTCTTT.

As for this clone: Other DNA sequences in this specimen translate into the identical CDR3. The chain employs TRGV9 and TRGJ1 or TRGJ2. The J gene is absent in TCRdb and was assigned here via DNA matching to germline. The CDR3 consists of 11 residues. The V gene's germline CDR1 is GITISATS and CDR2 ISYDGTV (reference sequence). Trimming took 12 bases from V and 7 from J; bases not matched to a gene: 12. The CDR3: CAGGEEYKKLF. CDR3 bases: TGTGCCGGGGGTGAGGAATATAAGAAACTCTTT.

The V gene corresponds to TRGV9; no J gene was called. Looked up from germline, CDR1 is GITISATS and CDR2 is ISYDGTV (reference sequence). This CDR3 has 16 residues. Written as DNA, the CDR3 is TGTGCCGTGTGGGAGGTGCAATTGGTTTGTAAAAAAAAAAAGCTCTTT. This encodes CAVWEVQLVCKKKKLF.

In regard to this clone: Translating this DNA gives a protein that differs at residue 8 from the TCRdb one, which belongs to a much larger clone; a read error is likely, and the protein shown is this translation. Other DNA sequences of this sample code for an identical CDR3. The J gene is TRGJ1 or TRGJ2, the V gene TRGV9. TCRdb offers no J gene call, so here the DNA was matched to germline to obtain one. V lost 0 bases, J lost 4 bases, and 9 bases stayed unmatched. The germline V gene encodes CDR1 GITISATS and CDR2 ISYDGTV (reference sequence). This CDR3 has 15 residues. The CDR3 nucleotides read TGTGCCTTGTGGGAGGTGGGGAGTAGGTATTATAAGAAACTCTTT. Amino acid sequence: CALWEVGSRYYKKLF.

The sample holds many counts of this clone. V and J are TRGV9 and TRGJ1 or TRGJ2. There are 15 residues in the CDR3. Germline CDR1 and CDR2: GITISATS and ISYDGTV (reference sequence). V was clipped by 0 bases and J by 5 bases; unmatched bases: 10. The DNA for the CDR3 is TGTGCCTTGTGGGAGGTGGGGGGTAGTAATTATAAGAAACTCTTT. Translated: CALWEVGGSNYKKLF.